This entry lists 5 T cell receptor beta chains sequenced from one sample in a study of blood T cell repertoires in COVID-19. Sequencing was performed with immunoSEQ multiplex PCR; in TCRdb, only in-frame clones are kept and a portion is missing. The sample records approximately 300,000 clones, approximately 85% being singletons. The sequenced sample was peripheral blood. The source of these receptors is a woman aged 50 to 60 with acute or convalescent COVID-19.

The genes are TRBV2 and TRBJ1-1; 7 positions match TRBD1. This CDR3 has 13 amino acids. Germline V gene data show CDR1 as SNHLY and CDR2 as FYNNEI. V was pared by 3 bases and J by 5 bases, with 3 bases of the junction left unmatched. CDR3 residues: CASSDRGVTEAFF. In DNA form, the CDR3 reads TGTGCCAGCAGTGACAGGGGGGTAACTGAAGCTTTCTTT.

The V gene is TRBV11-2, the J gene TRBJ1-6, with D maybe TRBD1 (5 bases). Trimming removed 4 bases at V and 5 bases at J, with 18 bases between. Germline assignment: CDR1 SGHAT and CDR2 FQNNGV. CDR3 length: 17 amino acids. The CDR3 protein is CASSSGLMAGDNSPLHF. The CDR3 bases are TGTGCCAGCAGCTCGGGCCTTATGGCGGGGGATAATTCACCCCTCCACTTT.

This chain uses TRBV18 with TRBJ2-7; D is ambiguous. Germline CDR1 and CDR2: KGHSH and LQKENI. V was pared by 1 base and J by 2 bases, with 12 bases between. The CDR3 is 15 residues long. The CDR3 loop is CASSPRQVETYEQYF. DNA for the CDR3: TGTGCCAGCTCACCACGTCAGGTAGAGACCTACGAGCAGTACTTC.

This sequence joins TRBV5-4 and TRBJ2-7; D unclear. The V gene's germline CDR1 is SGHNT and CDR2 YYREEE (reference sequence). Trimming cost V 0 bases and J 3 bases, with 13 bases left between them. The length of the CDR3 is 15 residues. The CDR3, as DNA: TGTGCCAGCAGCTTGGCAGGTCCGACGGTCTACGAGCAGTACTTC. It specifies CASSLAGPTVYEQYF.

This clone was counted only a few times. This chain connects TRBV5-1 to TRBJ2-1; 9 bases agree with TRBD2. The CDR3 runs to 14 residues. The J segment lost 5 bases and the V segment lost 0 bases, leaving 0 bases of the junction unmatched. CDR1 is SGHRS and CDR2 is YFSETQ in the germline V gene. CDR3 DNA sequence: TGCGCCAGCAGCTTGGCTAGCGGGGACAATGAGCAGTTCTTC. Translated, it gives CASSLASGDNEQFF.